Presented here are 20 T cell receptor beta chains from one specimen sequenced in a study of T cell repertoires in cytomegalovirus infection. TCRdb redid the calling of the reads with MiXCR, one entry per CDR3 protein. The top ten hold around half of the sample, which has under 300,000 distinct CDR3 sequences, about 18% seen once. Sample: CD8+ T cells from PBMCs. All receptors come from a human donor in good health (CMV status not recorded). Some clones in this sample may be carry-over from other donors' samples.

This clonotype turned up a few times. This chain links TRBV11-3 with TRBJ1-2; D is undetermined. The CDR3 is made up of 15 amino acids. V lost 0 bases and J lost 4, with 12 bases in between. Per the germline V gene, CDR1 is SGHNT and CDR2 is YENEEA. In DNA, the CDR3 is TGTGCCAGCAGCTTAGATCCCAGCTCCCTCTATGGCTACACCTTC. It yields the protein CASSLDPSSLYGYTF.

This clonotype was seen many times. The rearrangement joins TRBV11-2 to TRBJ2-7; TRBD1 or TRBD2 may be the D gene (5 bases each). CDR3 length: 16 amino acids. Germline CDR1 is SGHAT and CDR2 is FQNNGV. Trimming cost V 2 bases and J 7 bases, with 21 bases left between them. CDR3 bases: TGTGCCAGCAGCTTACCGTTCGGGACGGATTACGGGGAGCAGTACTTC. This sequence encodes CASSLPFGTDYGEQYF.

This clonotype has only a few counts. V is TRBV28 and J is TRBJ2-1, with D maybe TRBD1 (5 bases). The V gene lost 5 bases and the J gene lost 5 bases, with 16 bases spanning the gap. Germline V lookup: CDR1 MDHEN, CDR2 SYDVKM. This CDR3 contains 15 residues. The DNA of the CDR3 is TGTGCCAGCAGTATCAACTTGTGGGGCCACAATGAGCAGTTCTTC. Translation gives CASSINLWGHNEQFF.

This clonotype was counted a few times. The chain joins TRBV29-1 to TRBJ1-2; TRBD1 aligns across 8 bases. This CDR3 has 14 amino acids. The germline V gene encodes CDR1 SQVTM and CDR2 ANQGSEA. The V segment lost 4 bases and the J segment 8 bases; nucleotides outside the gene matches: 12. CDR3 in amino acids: CSVGRQGFNGGYTF. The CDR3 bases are TGCAGCGTTGGACGACAGGGGTTCAATGGAGGCTACACCTTC.

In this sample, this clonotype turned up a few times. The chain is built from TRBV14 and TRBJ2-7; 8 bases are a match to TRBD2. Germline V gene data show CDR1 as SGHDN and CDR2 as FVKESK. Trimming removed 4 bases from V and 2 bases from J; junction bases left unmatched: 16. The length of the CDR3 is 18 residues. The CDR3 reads CASSRLKEPSGGTYEQYF. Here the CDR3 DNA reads TGTGCCAGCAGCCGCCTAAAGGAACCGAGCGGGGGAACCTACGAGCAGTACTTC.

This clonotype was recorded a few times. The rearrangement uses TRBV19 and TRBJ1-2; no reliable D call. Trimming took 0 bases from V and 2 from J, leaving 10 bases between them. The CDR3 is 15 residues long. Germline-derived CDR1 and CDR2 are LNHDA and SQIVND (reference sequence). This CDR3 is CASSIEGGDNYGYTF. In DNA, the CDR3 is TGTGCCAGTAGTATAGAGGGCGGAGACAACTATGGCTACACCTTC.

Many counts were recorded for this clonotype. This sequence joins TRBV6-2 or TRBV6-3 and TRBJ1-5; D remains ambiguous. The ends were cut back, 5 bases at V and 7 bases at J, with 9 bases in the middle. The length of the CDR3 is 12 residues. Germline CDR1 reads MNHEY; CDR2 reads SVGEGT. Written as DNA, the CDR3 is TGTGCCAGCAGTCCCGATCCCCAGCCCCAGCATTTT. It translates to CASSPDPQPQHF.

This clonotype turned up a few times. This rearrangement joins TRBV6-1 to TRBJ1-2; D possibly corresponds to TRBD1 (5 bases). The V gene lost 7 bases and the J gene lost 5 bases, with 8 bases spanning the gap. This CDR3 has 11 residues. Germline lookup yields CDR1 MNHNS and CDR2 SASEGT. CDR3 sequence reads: CASIQEYGYTF. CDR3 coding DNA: TGTGCCAGCATACAGGAGTATGGCTACACCTTC.

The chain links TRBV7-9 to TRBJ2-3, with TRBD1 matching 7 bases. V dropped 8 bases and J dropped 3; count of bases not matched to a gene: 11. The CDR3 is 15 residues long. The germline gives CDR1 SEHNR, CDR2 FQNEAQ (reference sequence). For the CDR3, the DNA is TGTGCCAGCCGACAGGGACCTGGGCGGACAGATACGCAGTATTTT. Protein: CASRQGPGRTDTQYF.

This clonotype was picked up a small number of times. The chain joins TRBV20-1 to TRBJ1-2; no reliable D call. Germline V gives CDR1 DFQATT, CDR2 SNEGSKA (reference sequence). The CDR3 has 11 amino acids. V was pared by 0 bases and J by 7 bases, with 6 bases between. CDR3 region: CSARDNFGYTF. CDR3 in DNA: TGCAGTGCTAGAGACAATTTTGGCTACACCTTC.

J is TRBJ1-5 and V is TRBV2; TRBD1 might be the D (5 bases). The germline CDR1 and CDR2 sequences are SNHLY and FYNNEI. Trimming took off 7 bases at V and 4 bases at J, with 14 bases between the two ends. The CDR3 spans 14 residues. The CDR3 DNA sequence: TGTGCCAGCACCAAAGGGGCGGCAAATCAGCCCCAGCATTTT. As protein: CASTKGAANQPQHF.

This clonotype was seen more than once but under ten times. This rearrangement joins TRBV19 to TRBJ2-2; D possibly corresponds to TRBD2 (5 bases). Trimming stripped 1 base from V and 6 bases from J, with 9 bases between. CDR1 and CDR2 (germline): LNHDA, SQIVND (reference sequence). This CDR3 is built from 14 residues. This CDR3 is CASSIGGLAGELFF. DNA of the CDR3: TGTGCCAGTAGTATAGGAGGGCTCGCCGGGGAGCTGTTTTTT.

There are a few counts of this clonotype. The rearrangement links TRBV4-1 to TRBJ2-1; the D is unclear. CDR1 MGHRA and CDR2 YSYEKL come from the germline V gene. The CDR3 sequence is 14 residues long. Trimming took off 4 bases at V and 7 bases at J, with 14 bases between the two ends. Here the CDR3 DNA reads TGCGCCAGCAGCCTAATGTGGGCGTGGAATGAGCAGTTCTTC. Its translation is CASSLMWAWNEQFF.

In nucleotides, the CDR3 is TGTGCCAGCATCTGGACTAGCGGGGGCGGCAATGAGCAGTTCTTC. Its protein product is CASIWTSGGGNEQFF. This chain uses TRBV2 with TRBJ2-1, with 13 bases lining up with TRBD2. This CDR3 has 15 amino acids. V lost 7 bases to trimming and J lost 6 bases; unmatched junction nucleotides: 6. Germline-derived CDR1 and CDR2 are SNHLY and FYNNEI.

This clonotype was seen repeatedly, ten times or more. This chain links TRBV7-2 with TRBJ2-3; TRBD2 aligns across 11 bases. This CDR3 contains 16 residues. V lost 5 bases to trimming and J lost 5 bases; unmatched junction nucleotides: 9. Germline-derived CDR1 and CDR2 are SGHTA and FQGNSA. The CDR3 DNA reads TGTGCCAGCAGCCCCGAACTAGCGGGGGTACTAGATACGCAGTATTTT. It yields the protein CASSPELAGVLDTQYF.

The CDR3 nucleotides read TGTGCCAGCACCATAGGGGTCCCCGGGGAGCTGTTTTTT. Its translation is CASTIGVPGELFF. The rearrangement uses TRBV12-3 or TRBV12-4 and TRBJ2-2; TRBD1 might be the D (5 bases). This CDR3 contains 13 residues. Trimming removed 7 bases from V and 6 bases from J, with 12 bases in between.

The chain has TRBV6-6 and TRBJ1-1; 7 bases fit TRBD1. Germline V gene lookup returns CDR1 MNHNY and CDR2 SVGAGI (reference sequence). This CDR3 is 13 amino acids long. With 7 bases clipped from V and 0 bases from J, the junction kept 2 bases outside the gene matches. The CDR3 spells CASTTGVNTEAFF. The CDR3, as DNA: TGTGCCAGCACTACAGGGGTGAACACTGAAGCTTTCTTT.

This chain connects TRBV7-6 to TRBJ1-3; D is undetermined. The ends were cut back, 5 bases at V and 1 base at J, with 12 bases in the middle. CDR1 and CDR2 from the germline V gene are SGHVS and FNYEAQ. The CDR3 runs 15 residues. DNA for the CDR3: TGTGCCAGCAGCGCTTGGGCGCAATCTGGAAACACCATATATTTT. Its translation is CASSAWAQSGNTIYF.

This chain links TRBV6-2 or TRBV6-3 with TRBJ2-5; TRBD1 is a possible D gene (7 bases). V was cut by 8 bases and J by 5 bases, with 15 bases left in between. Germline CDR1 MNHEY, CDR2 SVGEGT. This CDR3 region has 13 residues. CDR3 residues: CASARRGLETQYF. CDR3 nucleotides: TGTGCCAGCGCTAGGAGGGGGCTCGAGACCCAGTACTTC.

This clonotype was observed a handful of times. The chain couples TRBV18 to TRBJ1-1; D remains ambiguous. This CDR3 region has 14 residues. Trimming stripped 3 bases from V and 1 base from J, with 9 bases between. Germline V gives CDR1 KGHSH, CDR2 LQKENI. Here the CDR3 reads CASSPVEKNTEAFF. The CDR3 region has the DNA TGTGCCAGCTCACCGGTGGAGAAGAACACTGAAGCTTTCTTT.